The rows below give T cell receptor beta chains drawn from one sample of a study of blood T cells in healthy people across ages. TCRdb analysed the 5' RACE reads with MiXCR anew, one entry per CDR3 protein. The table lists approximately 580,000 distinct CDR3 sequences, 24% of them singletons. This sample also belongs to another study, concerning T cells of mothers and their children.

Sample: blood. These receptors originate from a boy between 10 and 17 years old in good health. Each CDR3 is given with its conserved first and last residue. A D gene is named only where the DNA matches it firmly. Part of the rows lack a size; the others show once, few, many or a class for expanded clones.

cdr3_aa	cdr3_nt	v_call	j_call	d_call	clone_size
CASSQDRGVIQYF	TGCGCCAGCAGCCAAGATCGTGGGGTCATTCAGTACTTC	TRBV4-1	TRBJ2-4	-	-
CASSPTGTGDGELFF	TGTGCCAGCAGCCCGACAGGGACAGGGGACGGGGAGCTGTTTTTT	TRBV7-9	TRBJ2-2	TRBD1	few
CASSQGGIRDYGYTF	TGCGCCAGCAGCCAAGGGGGGATACGAGACTATGGCTACACCTTC	TRBV4-1	TRBJ1-2	-	few
CSVSESSYNEQFF	TGCAGCGTCTCGGAGAGCTCCTACAATGAGCAGTTCTTC	TRBV29-1	TRBJ2-1	-	-
CASSLEPRDLQFF	TGTGCCAGCAGCTTGGAGCCCCGAGACCTCCAGTTCTTC	TRBV7-9	TRBJ2-1	-	-
CASSLAASGDYEQYF	TGTGCCAGCAGCTTAGCGGCTAGCGGGGACTACGAGCAGTACTTC	TRBV7-9	TRBJ2-7	TRBD2	few
CASSLPGQGNFYGYTF	TGTGCCAGCAGCTTGCCGGGACAGGGTAATTTTTATGGCTACACCTTC	TRBV11-1	TRBJ1-2	TRBD1	-
CASSPGTSGGETQYF	TGCGCCAGCAGCCCCGGGACAAGTGGAGGGGAGACCCAGTACTTC	TRBV4-3	TRBJ2-5	-	many
CASSLTRENTEAFF	TGTGCCAGCAGCTTAACTAGGGAGAACACTGAAGCTTTCTTT	TRBV7-3	TRBJ1-1	-	-
CSVEDRGKGTAYEQYF	TGCAGCGTTGAAGATCGAGGGAAGGGGACCGCCTACGAGCAGTACTTC	TRBV29-1	TRBJ2-7	-	-
CASSRMGGPWAKNIQYF	TGTGCCAGCAGCCGGATGGGAGGGCCCTGGGCCAAAAACATTCAGTACTTC	TRBV7-9	TRBJ2-4	TRBD2	few
CASSLRTEIETQYF	TGTGCCAGCAGCCTTAGGACGGAAATTGAGACCCAGTACTTC	TRBV7-8	TRBJ2-5	-	-
CASSPGGPSSYNEQFF	TGTGCTAGTTCTCCGGGCGGACCGAGCTCCTACAATGAGCAGTTCTTC	TRBV12-5	TRBJ2-1	-	few
CASSQRRQDITEAFF	TGTGCCAGCAGCCAGAGGAGACAGGATATCACTGAAGCTTTCTTT	TRBV14	TRBJ1-1	-	few
CASRKGGSYEQYF	TGTGCCAGCAGAAAAGGGGGCTCCTACGAGCAGTACTTC	TRBV28	TRBJ2-7	-	-
CSATREYPHRNGYTF	TGCAGTGCAACGAGGGAGTACCCTCACCGAAATGGCTACACCTTC	TRBV20-1	TRBJ1-2	-	few
CASIGQGGVDTQYF	TGTGCCAGCATCGGACAGGGGGGAGTGGATACGCAGTATTTT	TRBV6-6	TRBJ2-3	TRBD1	-
CASSLAVETGVKNEQFF	TGCGCCAGCAGCTTGGCCGTCGAGACAGGGGTTAAGAATGAGCAGTTCTTC	TRBV5-1	TRBJ2-1	TRBD1	few
CASSSQALNTEAFF	TGTGCCAGCAGCTCTCAAGCGCTGAACACTGAAGCTTTCTTT	TRBV7-9	TRBJ1-1	-	few
CASSLVFKGNNEQFF	TGTGCCAGCAGCCTGGTCTTCAAAGGAAACAATGAGCAGTTCTTC	TRBV12-3/TRBV12-4	TRBJ2-1	-	-
CASSLYFLGQAQETQYF	TGTGCCAGCAGTTTATACTTCTTGGGACAGGCACAAGAGACCCAGTACTTC	TRBV28	TRBJ2-5	TRBD1	few
CAIRRAEGQESYEQYF	TGTGCCATCAGGAGGGCCGAGGGACAGGAGTCCTACGAGCAGTACTTC	TRBV10-3	TRBJ2-7	TRBD1	-
CASRVQGSAEAFF	TGTGCCAGCAGGGTCCAGGGGTCCGCTGAAGCTTTCTTT	TRBV6-5	TRBJ1-1	-	-
CSANRGGAYEQYF	TGCAGTGCTAATCGGGGGGGGGCCTACGAGCAGTACTTC	TRBV20-1	TRBJ2-7	TRBD2	few
CASSQDSVMPGELFF	TGCGCCAGCAGCCAAGATTCCGTAATGCCCGGGGAGCTGTTTTTT	TRBV4-1	TRBJ2-2	-	few
CATLQETQYF	TGTGCCACCCTACAAGAGACCCAGTACTTC	TRBV25-1	TRBJ2-5	-	few
CASSQDVGPILSKNIQYF	TGCGCCAGCAGCCAAGATGTCGGCCCGATCCTCTCCAAAAACATTCAGTACTTC	TRBV4-3	TRBJ2-4	-	few
CASNKQSTEAFF	TGTGCCAGCAACAAGCAGAGCACTGAAGCTTTCTTT	TRBV12-3/TRBV12-4	TRBJ1-1	-	-